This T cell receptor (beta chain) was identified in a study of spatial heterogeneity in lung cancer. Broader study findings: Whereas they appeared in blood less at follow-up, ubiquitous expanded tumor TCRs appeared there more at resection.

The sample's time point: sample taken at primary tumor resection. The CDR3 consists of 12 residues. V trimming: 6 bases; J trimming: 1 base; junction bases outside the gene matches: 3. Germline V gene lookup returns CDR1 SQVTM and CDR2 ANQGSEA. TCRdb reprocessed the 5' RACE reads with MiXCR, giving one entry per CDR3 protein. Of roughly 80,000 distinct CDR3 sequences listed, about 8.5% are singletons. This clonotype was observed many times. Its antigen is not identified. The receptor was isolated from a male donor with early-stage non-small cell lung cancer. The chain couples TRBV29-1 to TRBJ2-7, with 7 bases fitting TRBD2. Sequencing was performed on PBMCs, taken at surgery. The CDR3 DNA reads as TGCAGCGTCGGCGGGGGATCCTACGAGCAGTACTTC. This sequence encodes CSVGGGSYEQYF.